The 15 T cell receptor beta chains given below trace back to one sample, sequenced in a study of blood T cell repertoires in COVID-19. TCRdb's table, derived via immunoSEQ multiplex PCR, lists solely in-frame clones and lacks some. The sample records about 180,000 clones, over 80% being singletons. Sequencing was done on a sample of peripheral blood. These receptors all stem from a woman in her fifties or sixties with acute or convalescent COVID-19.

This clone was observed a handful of times. The CDR3 is CASSVAEGLGTEAFF. DNA of the CDR3: TGTGCCAGCAGCGTAGCGGAGGGGCTGGGGACTGAAGCTTTCTTT. The chain recombines TRBV9 with TRBJ1-1; D might be TRBD1 (5 bases). The CDR3 length is 15 residues. Germline CDR1 and CDR2: SGDLS and YYNGEE. Trimming cost V 0 bases and J 5 bases, with 14 bases left between them.

The chain links TRBV9 to TRBJ1-2; 10 nucleotides agree with TRBD1. The CDR3 totals 16 residues. Looked up from germline, CDR1 is SGDLS and CDR2 is YYNGEE. Trimming removed 0 bases from V and 5 bases from J; junction bases left unmatched: 7. CDR3 bases: TGTGCCAGCAGCGTAGGGCCCGGGACAGGGGATTATGGCTACACCTTC. It yields the protein CASSVGPGTGDYGYTF.

The rearrangement links TRBV5-5 to TRBJ2-1, with 10 bases identical to TRBD1. Trimming at V came to 5 bases and at J to 6 bases, leaving 17 bases not matched to a gene. Germline loops: CDR1 SGHKS, CDR2 YYEKEE (reference sequence). The CDR3 extends over 18 amino acids. CDR3 region: CASRDYRVGQGGSNEQFF. CDR3 nucleotide sequence: TGTGCCAGCAGGGATTATAGAGTCGGACAGGGGGGAAGCAATGAGCAGTTCTTC.

A few counts support this clone. The rearrangement links TRBV7-3 to TRBJ2-1, with 15 nucleotides matching TRBD2. CDR3 length: 17 residues. Trimming cost V 4 bases and J 11 bases; bases outside gene matches: 12. Germline V lookup: CDR1 SGHTA, CDR2 FQGTGA. The CDR3 reads CASSYGGGTSGGKKQFF. The CDR3 DNA reads TGTGCCAGCAGCTACGGCGGAGGGACTAGCGGGGGGAAGAAGCAGTTCTTC.

The V and J genes are TRBV6-2 or TRBV6-3 and TRBJ2-2; TRBD2 matches at 8 bases. Germline V CDR1 and CDR2: MNHEY, SVGEGT. J was trimmed by 5 bases and V by 4 bases; bases with no gene match: 15. This CDR3 is 18 amino acids long. In DNA form, the CDR3 reads TGTGCCAGCAGTTCCACTCAGGGACTAGAATATGTTACCGGGGAGCTGTTTTTT. Residues: CASSSTQGLEYVTGELFF.

This clone was seen only once. J is TRBJ2-5 and V is TRBV7-2; no clear D. Germline CDR1 and CDR2: SGHTA and FQGNSA. Trimming left V 3 bases short and J 4 bases short, with 12 bases between. This CDR3 contains 14 residues. The CDR3 nucleotides are TGTGCCAGCAGCTTCTCACACAGTACAGAGACCCAGTACTTC. This codes for CASSFSHSTETQYF.

This clone was seen a single time. The V and J genes are TRBV7-8 and TRBJ2-1; TRBD2 matches 7 bases. V gave up 5 bases and J gave up 4 bases; unmatched junction bases: 8. CDR1 is SGHVS, CDR2 FQNEAQ, per germline. The CDR3 is made up of 15 amino acids. The CDR3: CASSPSGAPYNEQFF. DNA of the CDR3: TGTGCCAGCAGCCCAAGCGGGGCCCCTTACAATGAGCAGTTCTTC.

A few counts support this clone. The chain joins TRBV4-2 to TRBJ2-7; the D gene is possibly TRBD1 (7 bases). Germline-derived CDR1 and CDR2 are LGHNA and YNFKEQ. Trimming removed 1 base at V and 1 base at J, with 14 bases between. The CDR3 has 16 amino acids. The CDR3 DNA reads as TGTGCCAGCAGCCAAGCGTTCGCGGGACAGTCCTACGAGCAGTACTTC. Translation: CASSQAFAGQSYEQYF.

The rearrangement uses TRBV6-1 and TRBJ1-2; D not resolved. V was pared by 0 bases and J by 2 bases, with 10 bases between. Germline V gene lookup returns CDR1 MNHNS and CDR2 SASEGT. The CDR3 extends over 15 amino acids. The CDR3 DNA reads TGTGCCAGCAGTGAAGCAAGGAGCTCGAACTATGGCTACACCTTC. The encoded protein is CASSEARSSNYGYTF.

This clone was observed a single time. The chain couples TRBV4-2 to TRBJ2-5; possibly TRBD2 for D (6 bases). Trimming cost V 1 base and J 2 bases, with 14 bases left between them. This CDR3 comprises 16 residues. Germline V gene sequence: CDR1 LGHNA, CDR2 YNFKEQ. This chain's CDR3 is CASSQGGARGQETQYF. Written as DNA, the CDR3 is TGTGCCAGCAGCCAAGGGGGTGCTCGGGGGCAAGAGACCCAGTACTTC.

V and J are TRBV5-5 and TRBJ1-2; D gene uncertain. The CDR3 has 16 residues. Trimming pared 0 bases from V and 5 bases from J, leaving 17 bases between. The germline V gene has CDR1 SGHKS and CDR2 YYEKEE (reference sequence). The CDR3 nucleotides read TGTGCCAGCAGCTTGGAATTAAGGCCCGAGGTTTATGGCTACACCTTC. This gives the protein CASSLELRPEVYGYTF.

For the CDR3, the DNA is TGTGCCAGCAGCTTAGCCCCCGGGACAGGGGTCTATGGCTACACCTTC. It yields the protein CASSLAPGTGVYGYTF. The chain links TRBV7-2 to TRBJ1-2, with 10 bases aligning to TRBD1. The ends lost 0 bases at V and 4 bases at J; junction bases unmatched: 5. Germline V gene sequence: CDR1 SGHTA, CDR2 FQGNSA. This CDR3 contains 16 residues.

The V and J genes are TRBV6-6 and TRBJ1-6; 9 nucleotides align to TRBD1. The germline gives CDR1 MNHNY, CDR2 SVGAGI (reference sequence). The trim removed 2 bases at V and 13 bases at J, leaving 6 bases unmatched. The CDR3 extends over 14 amino acids. CDR3 in DNA: TGTGCCAGCAGTTACCCCGGGACAGGGACCCCCCTCCACTTT. Encoded protein: CASSYPGTGTPLHF.

This clone appeared a single time. The chain links TRBV5-1 to TRBJ2-2, with D possibly TRBD1 on 5 matching bases. V dropped 5 bases and J dropped 0 bases, with 11 bases sitting between them. Germline CDR1 and CDR2: SGHRS and YFSETQ. The CDR3 loop spans 15 amino acids. The CDR3 sequence: CASSRQYPNTGELFF. The CDR3, as DNA: TGCGCCAGCAGTCGACAGTACCCGAACACCGGGGAGCTGTTTTTT.

This sequence joins TRBV28 and TRBJ1-1, with a possible D match to TRBD1 (6 bases). The germline V gene encodes CDR1 MDHEN and CDR2 SYDVKM. Between the trimmed V and J ends, which lost 6 bases and 5 bases, there was a span of 16 bases. The CDR3 sequence is 14 residues long. The chain's CDR3 is CASRTQGGGTEAFF. The CDR3 DNA sequence: TGTGCCAGCAGGACACAAGGGGGGGGAACTGAAGCTTTCTTT.